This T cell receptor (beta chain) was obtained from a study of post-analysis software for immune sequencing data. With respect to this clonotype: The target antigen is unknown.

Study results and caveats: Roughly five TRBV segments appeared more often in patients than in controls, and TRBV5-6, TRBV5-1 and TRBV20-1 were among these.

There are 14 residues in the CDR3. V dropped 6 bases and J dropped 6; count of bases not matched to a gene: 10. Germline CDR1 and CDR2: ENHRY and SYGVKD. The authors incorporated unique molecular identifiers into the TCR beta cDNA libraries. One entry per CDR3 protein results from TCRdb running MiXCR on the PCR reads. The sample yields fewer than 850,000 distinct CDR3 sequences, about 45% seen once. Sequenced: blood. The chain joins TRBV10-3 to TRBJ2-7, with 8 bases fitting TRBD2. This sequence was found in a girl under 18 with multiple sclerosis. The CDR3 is CAISQHSGASEQYF. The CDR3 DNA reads TGTGCCATCAGCCAACATAGCGGGGCCTCCGAGCAGTACTTC.